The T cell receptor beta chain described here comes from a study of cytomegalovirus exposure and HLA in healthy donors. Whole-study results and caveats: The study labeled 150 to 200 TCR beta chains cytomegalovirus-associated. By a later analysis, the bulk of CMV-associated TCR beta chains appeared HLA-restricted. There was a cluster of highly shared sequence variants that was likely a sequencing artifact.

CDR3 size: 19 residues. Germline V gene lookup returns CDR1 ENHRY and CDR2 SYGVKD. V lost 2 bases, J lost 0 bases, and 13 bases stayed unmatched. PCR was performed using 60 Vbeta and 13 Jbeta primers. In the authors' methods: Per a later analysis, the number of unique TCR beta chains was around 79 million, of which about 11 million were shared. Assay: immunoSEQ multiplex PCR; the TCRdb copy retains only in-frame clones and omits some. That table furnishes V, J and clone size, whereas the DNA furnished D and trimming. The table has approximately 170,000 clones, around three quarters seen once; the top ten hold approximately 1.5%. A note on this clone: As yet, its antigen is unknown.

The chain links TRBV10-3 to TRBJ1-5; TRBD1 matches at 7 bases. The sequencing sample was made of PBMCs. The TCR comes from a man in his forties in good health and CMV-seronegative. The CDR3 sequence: CAISETGRLGGYSNQPQHF. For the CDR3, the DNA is TGTGCCATCAGTGAGACCGGGCGGTTAGGGGGCTATAGCAATCAGCCCCAGCATTTT.